This TCR beta chain was observed in a study of post-analysis software for immune sequencing data. Study outcomes and limitations: TRBV5-6, TRBV5-1 and TRBV20-1 were among a few TRBV segments more frequent in patients than controls.

Trimming removed 4 bases from V and 4 bases from J; junction bases left unmatched: 9. The CDR3 has 15 amino acids. The germline gives CDR1 SGHKS, CDR2 YYEKEE (reference sequence). Tagging with unique molecular identifiers was a feature of the TCR beta cDNA libraries. TCRdb reprocessed the PCR reads with MiXCR, giving one entry per CDR3 protein. This table holds roughly 870,000 distinct CDR3 sequences, about 50% found once. Worth noting for this clonotype: Its matching antigen is unknown.

The clonotype originates from a girl between 10 and 17 years old with multiple sclerosis. Sequenced input: blood. The chain couples TRBV5-5 to TRBJ2-5, with 8 bases that match TRBD1. The CDR3 reads CASSTDGQGGETQYF. CDR3 nucleotides: TGTGCCAGCAGCACCGACGGACAGGGAGGAGAGACCCAGTACTTC.